This T cell receptor (beta chain) appears in the sequencing data of a study of cytomegalovirus exposure and HLA in healthy donors. PCR primers comprised 60 Vbeta and 13 Jbeta primers. Produced via immunoSEQ multiplex PCR; TCRdb's table is partial and in-frame only. The sample yields 95,000 to 150,000 clones, 70% to 85% seen once. V lost 6 bases to trimming and J lost 5 bases; unmatched junction nucleotides: 12. Per germline, CDR1 KGHSH and CDR2 LQKENI. The CDR3 sequence is 15 residues long. The sequencing sample was made of PBMCs. This TCR derives from a woman between 45 and 60 years old in good health and CMV-seronegative. V gene TRBV18 combines with J gene TRBJ2-7; TRBD2 matches at 8 bases. The CDR3 DNA reads TGTGCCAGCTCGGCCGGGACTAGTGTATTGCACGAGCAGTACTTC. This codes for CASSAGTSVLHEQYF. Based on the CDR3 plus reference TRBV18 and TRBJ2-7, the full variable domain is NAGVMQNPRHLVRRRGQEARLRCSPMKGHSHVYWYRQLPEEGLKFMVYLQKENIIDESGMPKERFSAEFPKEGPSILRIQQVVRGDSAAYFCASSAGTSVLHEQYFGPGTRLTVT.